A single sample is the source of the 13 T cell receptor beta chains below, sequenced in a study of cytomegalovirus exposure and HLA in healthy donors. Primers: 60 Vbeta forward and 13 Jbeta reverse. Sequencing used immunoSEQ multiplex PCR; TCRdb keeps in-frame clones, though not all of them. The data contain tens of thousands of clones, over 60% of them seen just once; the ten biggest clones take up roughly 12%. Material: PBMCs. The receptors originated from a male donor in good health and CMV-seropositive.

The CDR3 coding sequence is TGTGCCAGCAGCTTGACAGGGGGCGGATACGAGCAGTACTTC. As protein: CASSLTGGGYEQYF. This sequence joins TRBV5-4 and TRBJ2-5; TRBD1 matches at 9 bases. TRBJ2-7 explains the end of the DNA better; the J call may be wrong. The CDR3 has 14 residues. Looked up from germline, CDR1 is SGHNT and CDR2 is YYREEE (reference sequence).

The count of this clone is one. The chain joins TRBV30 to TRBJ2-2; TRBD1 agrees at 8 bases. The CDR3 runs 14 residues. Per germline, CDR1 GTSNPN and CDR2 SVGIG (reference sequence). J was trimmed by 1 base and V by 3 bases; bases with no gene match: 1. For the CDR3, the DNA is TGTGCCTGGAGGGGGACAGGGAACACCGGGGAGCTGTTTTTT. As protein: CAWRGTGNTGELFF.

The CDR3 DNA reads as TGTGCCAGCAGCCAAGGGAGGGGGAATCTCAATGAGCAGTTCTTC. This codes for CASSQGRGNLNEQFF. The chain carries TRBV7-6 and TRBJ2-1; D might be TRBD2 (7 bases). There are 15 residues in the CDR3. V gave up 5 bases and J gave up 6 bases, with 17 bases separating them. Germline CDR1 is SGHVS and CDR2 is FNYEAQ.

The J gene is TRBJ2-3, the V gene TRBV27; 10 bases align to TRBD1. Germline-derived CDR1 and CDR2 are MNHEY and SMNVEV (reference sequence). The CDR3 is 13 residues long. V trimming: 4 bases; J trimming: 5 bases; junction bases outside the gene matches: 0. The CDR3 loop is CASSWTGGDTQYF. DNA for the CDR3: TGTGCCAGCAGTTGGACAGGGGGAGATACGCAGTATTTT.

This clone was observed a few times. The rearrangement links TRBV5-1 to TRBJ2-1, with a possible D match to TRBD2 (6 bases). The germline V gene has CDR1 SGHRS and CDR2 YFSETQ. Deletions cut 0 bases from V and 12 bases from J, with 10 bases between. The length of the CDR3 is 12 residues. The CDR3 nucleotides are TGCGCCAGCAGCTTGGCGGGGGACGGGCAGTTCTTC. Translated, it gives CASSLAGDGQFF.

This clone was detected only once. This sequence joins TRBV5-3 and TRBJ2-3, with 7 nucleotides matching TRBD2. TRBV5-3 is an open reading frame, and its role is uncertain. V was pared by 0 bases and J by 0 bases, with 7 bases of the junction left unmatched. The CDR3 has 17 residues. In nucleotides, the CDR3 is TGTGCCAGAAGCTTGGGGCTAGCGGTTACTAGCACAGATACGCAGTATTTT. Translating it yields CARSLGLAVTSTDTQYF.

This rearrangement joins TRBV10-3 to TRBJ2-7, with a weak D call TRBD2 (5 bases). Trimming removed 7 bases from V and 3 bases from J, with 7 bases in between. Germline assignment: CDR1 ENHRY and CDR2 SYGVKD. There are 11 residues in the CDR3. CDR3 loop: CAINGGYEQYF. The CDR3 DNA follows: TGTGCCATCAACGGAGGCTACGAGCAGTACTTC.

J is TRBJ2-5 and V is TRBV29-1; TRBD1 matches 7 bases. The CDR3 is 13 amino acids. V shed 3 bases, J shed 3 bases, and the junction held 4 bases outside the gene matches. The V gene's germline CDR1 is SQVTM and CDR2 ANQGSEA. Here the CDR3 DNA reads TGCAGCGTTGATTTCACAGGGGAAGAGACCCAGTACTTC. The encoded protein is CSVDFTGEETQYF. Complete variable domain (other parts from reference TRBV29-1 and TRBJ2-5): SAVISQKPSRDICQRGTSLTIQCQVDSQVTMMFWYRQQPGQSLTLIATANQGSEATYESGFVIDKFPISRPNLTFSTLTVSNMSPEDSSIYLCSVDFTGEETQYFGPGTRLLVL.

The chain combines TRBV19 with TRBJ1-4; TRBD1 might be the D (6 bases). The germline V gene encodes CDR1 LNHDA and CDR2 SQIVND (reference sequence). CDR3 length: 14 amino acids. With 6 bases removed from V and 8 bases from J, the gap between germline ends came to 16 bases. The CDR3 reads CASRDSHGTEKLFF. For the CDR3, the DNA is TGTGCCAGTAGGGACAGTCACGGGACGGAAAAACTGTTTTTT.

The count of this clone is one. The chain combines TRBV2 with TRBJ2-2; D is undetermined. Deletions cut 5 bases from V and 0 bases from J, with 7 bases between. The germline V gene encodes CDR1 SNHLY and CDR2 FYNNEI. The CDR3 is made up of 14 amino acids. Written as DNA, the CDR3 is TGTGCCAGCAGTTTCAGATCGAACACCGGGGAGCTGTTTTTT. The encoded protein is CASSFRSNTGELFF.

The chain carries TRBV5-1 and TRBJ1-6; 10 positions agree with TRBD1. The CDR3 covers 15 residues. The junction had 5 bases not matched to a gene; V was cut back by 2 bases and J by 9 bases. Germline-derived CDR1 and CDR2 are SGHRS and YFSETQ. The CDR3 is CASSLDRGPGSPLHF. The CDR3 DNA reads TGCGCCAGCAGCTTAGACAGGGGGCCTGGTTCACCCCTCCACTTT.

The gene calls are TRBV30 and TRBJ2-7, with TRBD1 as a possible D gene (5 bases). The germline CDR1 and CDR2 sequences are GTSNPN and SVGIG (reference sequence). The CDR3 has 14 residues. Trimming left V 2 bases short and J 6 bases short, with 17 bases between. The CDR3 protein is CAWSLDSSLVEQYF. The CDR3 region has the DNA TGTGCCTGGAGTTTAGACAGTTCCCTTGTCGAGCAGTACTTC.

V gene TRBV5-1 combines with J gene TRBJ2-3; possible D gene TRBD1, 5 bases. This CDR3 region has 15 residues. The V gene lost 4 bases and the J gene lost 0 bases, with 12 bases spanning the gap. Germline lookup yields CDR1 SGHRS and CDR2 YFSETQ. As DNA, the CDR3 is TGCGCCAGCAGCCTAGACAGTACTAGCACAGATACGCAGTATTTT. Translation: CASSLDSTSTDTQYF.